This T cell receptor (beta chain) was sequenced for a study of blood T cell dynamics during melanoma immunotherapy. Study summary: Standard first-line treatment here was pembrolizumab or nivolumab plus ipilimumab in metastatic melanoma.

The data were produced by immunoSEQ multiplex PCR, yet TCRdb's version contains in-frame clones alone and is incomplete. The data hold 10,000 to 15,000 clones, with about 81% observed a single time. Documented time point: pre-treatment baseline. Samples come from before therapy and from week 3 after the first blockade cycle. No patient had earlier systemic cancer treatment, concurrent immunosuppressants, or another active cancer. Germline V CDR1 and CDR2: LNHNV, YYDKDF (reference sequence). Trimming at V came to 1 base and at J to 2 bases, leaving 13 bases not matched to a gene. This CDR3 region has 18 residues.

The genes are TRBV15 and TRBJ2-7; TRBD1 matches at 8 bases. The receptor was isolated from a human donor with melanoma. The sample was blood, taken from a patient treated with checkpoint blockade. CDR3 in amino acids: CATSRGVSGGGIAYEQYF. In DNA, the CDR3 is TGTGCCACCAGCAGAGGAGTTTCAGGGGGCGGAATCGCCTACGAGCAGTACTTC.